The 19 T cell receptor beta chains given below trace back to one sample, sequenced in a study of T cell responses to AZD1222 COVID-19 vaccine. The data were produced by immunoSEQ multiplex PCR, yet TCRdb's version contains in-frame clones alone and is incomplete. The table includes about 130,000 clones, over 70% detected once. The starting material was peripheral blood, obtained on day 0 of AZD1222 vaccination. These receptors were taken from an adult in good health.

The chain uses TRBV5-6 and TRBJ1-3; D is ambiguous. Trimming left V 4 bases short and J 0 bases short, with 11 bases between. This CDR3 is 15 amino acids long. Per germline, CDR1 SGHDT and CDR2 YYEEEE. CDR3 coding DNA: TGTGCCAGCAGCCTTACAGAAGACTCTGGAAACACCATATATTTT. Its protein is CASSLTEDSGNTIYF.

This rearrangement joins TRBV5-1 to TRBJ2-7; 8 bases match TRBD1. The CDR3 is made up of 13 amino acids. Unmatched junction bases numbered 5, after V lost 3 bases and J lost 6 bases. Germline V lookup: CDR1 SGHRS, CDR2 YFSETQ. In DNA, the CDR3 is TGCGCCAGCAGCTATGGACAGGGCCCCGAGCAGTACTTC. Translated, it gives CASSYGQGPEQYF. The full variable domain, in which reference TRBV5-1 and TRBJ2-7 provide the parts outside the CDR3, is KAGVTQTPRYLIKTRGQQVTLSCSPISGHRSVSWYQQTPGQGLQFLFEYFSETQRNKGNFPGRFSGRQFSNSRSEMNVSTLELGDSALYLCASSYGQGPEQYFGPGTRLTVT.

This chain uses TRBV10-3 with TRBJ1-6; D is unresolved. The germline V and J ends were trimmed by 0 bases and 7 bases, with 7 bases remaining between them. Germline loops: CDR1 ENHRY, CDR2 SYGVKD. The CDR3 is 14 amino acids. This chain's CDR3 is CAISESGRNSPLHF. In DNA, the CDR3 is TGTGCCATCAGTGAGTCGGGCAGGAATTCACCCCTCCACTTT.

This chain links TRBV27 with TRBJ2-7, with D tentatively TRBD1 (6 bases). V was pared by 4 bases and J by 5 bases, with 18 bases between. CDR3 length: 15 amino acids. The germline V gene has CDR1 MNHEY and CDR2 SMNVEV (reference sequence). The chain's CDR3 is CASSSPGQSINEQYF. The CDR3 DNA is TGTGCCAGCAGTTCCCCGGGACAATCTATCAACGAGCAGTACTTC.

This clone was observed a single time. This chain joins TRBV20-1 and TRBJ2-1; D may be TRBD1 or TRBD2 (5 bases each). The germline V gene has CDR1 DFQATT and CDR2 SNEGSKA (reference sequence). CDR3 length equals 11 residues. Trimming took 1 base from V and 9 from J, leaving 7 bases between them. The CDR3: CSARGGTEQFF. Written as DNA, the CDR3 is TGCAGTGCTAGAGGTGGGACTGAGCAGTTCTTC.

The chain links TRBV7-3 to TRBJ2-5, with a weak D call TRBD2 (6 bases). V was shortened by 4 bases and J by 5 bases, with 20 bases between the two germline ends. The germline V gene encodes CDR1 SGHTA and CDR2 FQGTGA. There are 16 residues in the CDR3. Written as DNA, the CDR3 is TGTGCCAGCAGCTCCGGACTGACGGGGGACTTGGAGACCCAGTACTTC. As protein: CASSSGLTGDLETQYF.

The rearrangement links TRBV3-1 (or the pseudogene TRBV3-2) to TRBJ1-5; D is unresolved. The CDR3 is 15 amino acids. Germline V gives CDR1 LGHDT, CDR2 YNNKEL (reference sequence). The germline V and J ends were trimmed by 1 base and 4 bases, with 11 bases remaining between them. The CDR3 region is CASSQGFGRNQPQHF. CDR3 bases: TGTGCCAGCAGCCAAGGTTTCGGGCGAAATCAGCCCCAGCATTTT.

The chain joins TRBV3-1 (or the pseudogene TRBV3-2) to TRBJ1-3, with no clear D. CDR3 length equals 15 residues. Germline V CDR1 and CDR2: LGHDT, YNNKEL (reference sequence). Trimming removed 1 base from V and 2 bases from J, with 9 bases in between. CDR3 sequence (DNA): TGTGCCAGCAGCCAAGTTTCGGGGACTGGAAACACCATATATTTT. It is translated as CASSQVSGTGNTIYF.

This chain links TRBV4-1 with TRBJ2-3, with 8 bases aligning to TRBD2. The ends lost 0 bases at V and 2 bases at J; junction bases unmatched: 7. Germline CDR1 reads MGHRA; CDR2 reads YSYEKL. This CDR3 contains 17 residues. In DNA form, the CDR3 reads TGCGCCAGCAGCCAAGATAAATGGCGGGGGGACACAGATACGCAGTATTTT. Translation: CASSQDKWRGDTDTQYF.

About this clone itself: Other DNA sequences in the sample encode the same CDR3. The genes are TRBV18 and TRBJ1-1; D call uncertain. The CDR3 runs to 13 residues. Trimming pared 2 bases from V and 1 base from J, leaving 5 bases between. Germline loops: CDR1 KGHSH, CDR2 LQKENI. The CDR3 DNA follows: TGTGCCAGCTCACCAACGGAGAACACTGAAGCTTTCTTT. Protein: CASSPTENTEAFF.

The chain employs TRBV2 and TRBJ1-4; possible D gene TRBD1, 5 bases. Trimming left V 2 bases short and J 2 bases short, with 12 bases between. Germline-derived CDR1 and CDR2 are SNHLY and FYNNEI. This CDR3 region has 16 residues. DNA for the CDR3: TGTGCCAGCAGTGAAAATTGGAGGGGCACTAATGAAAAACTGTTTTTT. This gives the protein CASSENWRGTNEKLFF.

This CDR3 reads CASSLASQDNEQFF. The CDR3 bases are TGCGCCAGCAGCTTGGCTAGCCAAGACAATGAGCAGTTCTTC. The rearrangement uses TRBV5-1 and TRBJ2-1; weak D call: TRBD2 (5 bases). Trimming cost V 0 bases and J 5 bases, with 9 bases left between them. Germline V gene sequence: CDR1 SGHRS, CDR2 YFSETQ. The CDR3 is 14 residues long.

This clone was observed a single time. CDR3: CASSQDLLDRAANTEAFF. The CDR3 nucleotides read TGCGCCAGCAGCCAAGATTTGTTGGACAGGGCCGCTAACACTGAAGCTTTCTTT. The chain employs TRBV4-1 and TRBJ1-1, with TRBD1 identical over 8 bases. V trimming: 0 bases; J trimming: 2 bases; junction bases outside the gene matches: 11. The CDR3 spans 18 residues. Germline CDR1 and CDR2: MGHRA and YSYEKL.

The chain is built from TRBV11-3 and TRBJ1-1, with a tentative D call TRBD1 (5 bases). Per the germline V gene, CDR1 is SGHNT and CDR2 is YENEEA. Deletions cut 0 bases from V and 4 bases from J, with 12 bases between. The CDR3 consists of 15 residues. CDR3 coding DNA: TGTGCCAGCAGCTTAGAAAGGGGATGGGGCACTGAAGCTTTCTTT. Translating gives CASSLERGWGTEAFF. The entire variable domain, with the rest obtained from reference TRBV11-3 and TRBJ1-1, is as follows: EAGVVQSPRYKIIEKKQPVAFWCNPISGHNTLYWYLQNLGQGPELLIRYENEEAVDDSQLPKDRFSAERLKGVDSTLKIQPAELGDSAVYLCASSLERGWGTEAFFGQGTRLTVV.

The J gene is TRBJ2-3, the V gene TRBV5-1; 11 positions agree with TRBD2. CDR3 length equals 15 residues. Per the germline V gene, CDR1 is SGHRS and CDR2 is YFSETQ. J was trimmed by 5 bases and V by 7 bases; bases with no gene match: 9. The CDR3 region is CASRTTGTSGDTQYF. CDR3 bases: TGCGCCAGCCGCACAACCGGGACTAGCGGAGATACGCAGTATTTT.

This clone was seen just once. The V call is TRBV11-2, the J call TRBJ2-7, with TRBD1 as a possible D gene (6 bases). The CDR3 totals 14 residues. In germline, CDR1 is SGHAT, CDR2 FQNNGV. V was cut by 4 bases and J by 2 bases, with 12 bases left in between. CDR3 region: CASSSRTDAYEQYF. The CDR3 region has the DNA TGTGCCAGCAGCTCTCGGACAGACGCCTACGAGCAGTACTTC.

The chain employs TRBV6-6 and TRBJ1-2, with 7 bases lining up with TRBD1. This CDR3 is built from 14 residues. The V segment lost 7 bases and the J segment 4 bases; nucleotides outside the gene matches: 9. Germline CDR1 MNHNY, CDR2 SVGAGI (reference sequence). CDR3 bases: TGTGCCAGCAAGCTAGACAGGGCCCTCTATGGCTACACCTTC. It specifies CASKLDRALYGYTF.

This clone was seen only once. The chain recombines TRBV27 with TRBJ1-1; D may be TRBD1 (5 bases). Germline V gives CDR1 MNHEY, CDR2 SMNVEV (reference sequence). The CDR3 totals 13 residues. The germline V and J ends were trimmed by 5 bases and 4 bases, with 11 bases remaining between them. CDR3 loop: CASSISDSTEAFF. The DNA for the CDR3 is TGTGCCAGCAGTATCTCAGACAGCACTGAAGCTTTCTTT.

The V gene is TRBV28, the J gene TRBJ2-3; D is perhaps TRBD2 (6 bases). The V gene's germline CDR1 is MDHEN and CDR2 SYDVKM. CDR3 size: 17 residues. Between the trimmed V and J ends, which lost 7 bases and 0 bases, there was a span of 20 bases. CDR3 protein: CASTNQYIRGSTDTQYF. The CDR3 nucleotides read TGTGCCAGCACCAATCAGTATATCCGGGGGAGCACAGATACGCAGTATTTT.